What follows is one TCR beta chain and its context. Only one count was recorded for this clone. Its antigen remains unidentified. Base qualities are missing; no much larger clone stands one base away. The time point tag for this specimen amounts to: baseline before first vaccination. Vaccinee samples were obtained from the UK trials COV001 and COV002, which included a single-blind randomized controlled phase 2/3 trial of AZD1222 (ChAdOx1 nCoV-19) in healthy adults. Trial participant PBMC samples were collected at day 0 and day 28 after the second dose for TCRbeta chain sequencing. These data are taken from a study of T cell responses to AZD1222 COVID-19 vaccine (dated by TCRdb to the early 2020s). Describing the broader study: Because spike-specific TCR depth and breadth did not differ between the two schedules, AZD1222 recipients who got a second dose at roughly 4 weeks were pooled with those who got a second dose at roughly 12 weeks. TCR sequencing was performed for 230 to 250 trial participants, of whom about 210 were given two doses of AZD1222 and roughly 25 were given two doses of MenACWY control vaccine. Trial participants were enrolled into age subgroups of 18-55, 56-69 and 70-plus years, which contained about 150, 27 and 61 TCR-sequenced participants, respectively. Overall results and qualifications from the work: Participants were mostly white British, with more females than males. The authors suggested clonal diversity may have been underestimated. After two AZD1222 doses, both the breadth and the depth of spike-specific TCRs were significantly higher than at day 0 and than in MenACWY recipients. Only a handful of AZD1222 recipients were SARS-CoV-2 seropositive at baseline, limiting conclusions about previously exposed vaccinees. No day 14 peak-response samples were available, so repertoires were characterized only after the peak T cell response. Nearly half of unique spike-specific TCRs reportedly recognized epitopes outside regions mutated in the B.1.351 and B.1.1.7 variants. Vaccine-associated CD4 TCRs spanned the whole spike protein, with dominant responses in regions 160-218 and 743-854. In the small 56-69-year group, the increase in depth fell short of significance, most likely because of low power.

V is cut by 4 bases and J by 3 bases, and the space between the germline ends is 6 bases. Sequences SNHLY (CDR1) and FYNNEI (CDR2) are obtained from the germline V gene. The CDR3 covers 12 residues, taking in both the cysteine and the phenylalanine. CDR3 DNA is the only sequence kept; it has 36 bases, read in frame from the first base. The CDR3 regions of human TCRbeta chains were analyzed by immunosequencing. In the authors' own workflow: TCRs in the repertoires were compared against a reference library of SARS-CoV-2-specific TCRs that had been generated with the MIRA antigen-specificity platform. Breadth was defined as the fraction of unique TCRs that were SARS-CoV-2-associated. Depth was defined as the fraction of total T cells that were SARS-CoV-2-associated. Using the MIRA data, each spike-specific TCR was mapped to the spike region that the TCR reacts to and placed in a CD4 or CD8 class. Log10-transformed breadth and depth values were compared by one-way ANOVA with Sidak's multiple comparisons tests. TCRdb took over this immuneACCESS table, retaining in-frame rearrangements with V and J assigned. Such tables are incomplete; in checked studies, under half of the missing clones stem from an unresolved V gene, and the remainder is unexplained. V and J calls and clone size are as listed in that table; D and trimming were resolved from the DNA. Within this sample are over 95,000 clones, with roughly 89% of them counted one time only. Around 12% of the sample is taken by the ten largest.

The sample in question was peripheral blood, obtained on day 0 of AZD1222 vaccination. The chain links TRBV2 with TRBJ2-5; the D gene identity is not certain. This sequence originates from an adult in good health. The CDR3 reads as follows: CASSVLEETQYF. At the DNA level, the sequence is TGTGCCAGCAGTGTTTTAGAAGAGACCCAGTACTTC.